Here is one TCR beta chain with its context. Its antigen is not known. The data derive from a study of shared clonotypes between healthy human individuals. Study results and limitations: Blood was the sole source, and tissue repertoires probably differ.

Unsorted PBMCs provided DNA that was sequenced on ten immunoSEQ deep assay plates. This table comes from immunoSEQ multiplex PCR, and its TCRdb copy is limited to in-frame clones, with some not included. The profile shows over 400,000 clones, approximately 82% of them singletons. The V and J ends lost 4 bases and 9 bases, in that order; junction bases with no gene match: 5. The CDR3 length is 12 residues. Germline assignment: CDR1 SGHRS and CDR2 YFSETQ. Sequences were obtained from PBMCs. This rearrangement joins TRBV5-1 to TRBJ1-1; 8 nucleotides line up with TRBD1. The sequence was collected from a woman in her thirties or forties in good health. Some clones in this sample may be carry-over from other donors' samples. This CDR3 is CASSPGQGKAFF. CDR3 sequence (DNA): TGCGCCAGCAGCCCAGGACAGGGAAAAGCTTTCTTT. Variable domain in full (rest from reference TRBV5-1 and TRBJ1-1): KAGVTQTPRYLIKTRGQQVTLSCSPISGHRSVSWYQQTPGQGLQFLFEYFSETQRNKGNFPGRFSGRQFSNSRSEMNVSTLELGDSALYLCASSPGQGKAFFGQGTRLTVV.